This is a list of T cell receptor beta chains from one sample in a study of CD4 T cells in relation to SARS-CoV-2 and coronaviruses. Assay used: immunoSEQ multiplex PCR; TCRdb lists only in-frame clones, some missing. The sample contains about 37,000 clones, over 75% of which appear only once. The sequencing input was memory CD4+ T cells from PBMCs. The receptors were gathered from an adult with COVID-19. The CDR3 runs from the conserved cysteine through the conserved F or W. The D gene is left open where the match is weak.

v_gene: TRBV5-6
len: 16
j_gene: TRBJ2-2
d_gene: TRBD1
CDR3aa: CASSPRDRENTGELFF
CDR3nt: TGTGCCAGCAGCCCCAGGGACAGGGAGAACACCGGGGAGCTGTTTTTT

v_gene: TRBV15
len: 16
j_gene: TRBJ1-4
d_gene: -
CDR3aa: CATSSGETKGPEKLFF
CDR3nt: TGTGCCACCAGCAGCGGGGAGACAAAAGGGCCCGAAAAACTGTTTTTT

v_gene: TRBV25-1
len: 13
j_gene: TRBJ1-2
d_gene: -
CDR3aa: CASSPPQVGGYTF
CDR3nt: TGTGCCAGCAGTCCCCCGCAGGTTGGCGGCTACACCTTC

v_gene: TRBV10-1
len: 17
j_gene: TRBJ2-2
d_gene: -
CDR3aa: CASSLWDKHANTGELFF
CDR3nt: TGCGCCAGCAGTTTATGGGACAAACACGCGAACACCGGGGAGCTGTTTTTT

v_gene: TRBV19
len: 15
j_gene: TRBJ1-1
d_gene: -
CDR3aa: CASSVTLGQNTEAFF
CDR3nt: TGTGCCAGTAGTGTTACCCTGGGACAGAACACTGAAGCTTTCTTT

v_gene: TRBV7-2
len: 13
j_gene: TRBJ2-1
d_gene: -
CDR3aa: CAESASSYNEQFF
CDR3nt: TGTGCTGAGTCAGCCAGCTCCTACAATGAGCAGTTCTTC

v_gene: TRBV29-1
len: 13
j_gene: TRBJ2-3
d_gene: TRBD2
CDR3aa: CSVVTGGPNTQYF
CDR3nt: TGCAGCGTTGTTACGGGGGGGCCTAATACGCAGTATTTT

v_gene: TRBV19
len: 15
j_gene: TRBJ2-5
d_gene: -
CDR3aa: CASTFSGGLQETQYF
CDR3nt: TGTGCCAGTACTTTCAGCGGTGGGCTCCAAGAGACCCAGTACTTC

v_gene: TRBV2
len: 14
j_gene: TRBJ1-2
d_gene: -
CDR3aa: CASRGDTPSSGYTF
CDR3nt: TGTGCCAGCAGGGGGGACACGCCCTCGAGTGGCTACACCTTC

v_gene: TRBV7-2
len: 16
j_gene: TRBJ1-4
d_gene: -
CDR3aa: CASSLALGRVDEKLFF
CDR3nt: TGTGCCAGCAGCTTAGCGCTGGGCAGGGTTGATGAAAAACTGTTTTTT

v_gene: TRBV28
len: 11
j_gene: TRBJ2-7
d_gene: -
CDR3aa: CASSAPQQQYF
CDR3nt: TGTGCCAGCAGTGCGCCGCAGCAGCAGTACTTC

v_gene: TRBV11-2
len: 12
j_gene: TRBJ2-1
d_gene: -
CDR3aa: CASSAGQGEQFF
CDR3nt: TGTGCCAGCAGCGCAGGGCAGGGTGAGCAGTTCTTC

v_gene: TRBV2
len: 16
j_gene: TRBJ2-6
d_gene: -
CDR3aa: CASSEGGHSGANVLTF
CDR3nt: TGTGCCAGCAGTGAGGGCGGCCACTCTGGGGCCAACGTCCTGACTTTC

v_gene: TRBV10-3
len: 15
j_gene: TRBJ2-1
d_gene: TRBD1
CDR3aa: CAIRGTGTGDNEQFF
CDR3nt: TGTGCCATACGAGGGACCGGGACAGGAGACAATGAGCAGTTCTTC

v_gene: TRBV27
len: 16
j_gene: TRBJ1-6
d_gene: -
CDR3aa: CASSFGRSSYNSPLHF
CDR3nt: TGTGCCAGCAGTTTCGGCAGGAGCTCCTATAATTCACCCCTCCACTTT